Listed below are T cell receptor beta chains from one sample, sequenced in a study of blood T cells in healthy people across ages. TCRdb itself ran the 5' RACE reads through MiXCR, one entry per CDR3 protein. The sample consists of 760,000 or so distinct CDR3 sequences, roughly 25% of them appearing once. These data also featured in a second study, about T cells of mothers and their children.

Sequencing was performed on blood. The receptors were sampled from a boy between 10 and 17 years old in good health. Both conserved end residues are part of each CDR3. Each record gives: J gene, D gene, V gene, clone size, CDR3 protein, CDR3 DNA. D genes are given only for firm matches. For some rows the clone size is stated as once, few or many, or as a class when expanded; others skip it.

TRBJ2-5	-	TRBV7-2	-	CASSLGTEQTQYF	TGTGCCAGCAGCTTAGGGACAGAACAGACCCAGTACTTC
TRBJ2-7	TRBD2	TRBV4-2	-	CASSQDWLAGGGEQYF	TGTGCCAGCAGCCAAGATTGGCTAGCGGGAGGTGGCGAGCAGTACTTC
TRBJ2-7	-	TRBV19	-	CATRDTLTYEQYF	TGTGCCACCCGGGACACGCTAACCTACGAGCAGTACTTC
TRBJ1-5	-	TRBV27	few	CASSVQGHNQPQHF	TGTGCCAGCAGTGTCCAGGGACATAATCAGCCCCAGCATTTT
TRBJ2-5	TRBD2	TRBV11-2	-	CASSLPGGFETQYF	TGTGCCAGCAGCCTCCCGGGGGGTTTTGAGACCCAGTACTTC
TRBJ1-5	TRBD1	TRBV4-1	-	CASRAITGDSSQPQHF	TGCGCCAGCAGGGCAATAACAGGGGATAGCAGTCAGCCCCAGCATTTT
TRBJ1-2	-	TRBV9	few	CASSVAVGSYGYTF	TGTGCCAGCAGCGTAGCGGTGGGCTCCTATGGCTACACCTTC
TRBJ2-1	-	TRBV5-1	few	CASSLEVGEQFF	TGCGCCAGCAGCTTGGAAGTGGGTGAGCAGTTCTTC
TRBJ1-2	TRBD1	TRBV28	-	CASSNTGGWGYTF	TGTGCCAGCAGCAACACAGGGGGCTGGGGCTACACCTTC
TRBJ2-7	TRBD1	TRBV12-3/TRBV12-4	-	CASSSRRSRTGVGVGYEQYF	TGTGCCAGCAGTTCACGTAGGTCCCGGACAGGGGTGGGCGTCGGCTACGAGCAGTACTTC
TRBJ2-2	TRBD2	TRBV20-1	-	CSARDGTSGLTGELFF	TGCAGTGCTAGAGATGGAACTAGCGGACTCACCGGGGAGCTGTTTTTT
TRBJ2-6	-	TRBV6-5	few	CASSYKLRSGANVLTF	TGTGCCAGCAGTTATAAACTGCGGTCTGGGGCCAACGTCCTGACTTTC
TRBJ2-2	-	TRBV11-2	few	CASSPTGTNTGELFF	TGTGCCAGCAGCCCGACAGGAACCAACACCGGGGAGCTGTTTTTT
TRBJ1-2	TRBD1	TRBV24-1	many	CATSDPPGTGGGYTF	TGTGCCACCAGTGACCCCCCCGGGACAGGGGGCGGCTACACCTTC
TRBJ2-2	-	TRBV5-1	-	CASNSGTGELFF	TGCGCCAGCAACTCGGGTACCGGGGAGCTGTTTTTT
TRBJ2-2	-	TRBV2	-	CASSEVLVPGELFF	TGTGCCAGCAGTGAAGTACTAGTCCCCGGGGAGCTGTTTTTT
TRBJ2-1	TRBD2	TRBV13	few	CASSGGGPDNEQFF	TGTGCCAGCAGCGGCGGGGGTCCGGACAATGAGCAGTTCTTC
TRBJ2-3	TRBD2	TRBV2	-	CASSEILAGGSDTQYF	TGTGCCAGCAGTGAAATCCTAGCGGGAGGGTCAGATACGCAGTATTTT
TRBJ2-1	-	TRBV28	few	CASLKRSSYNEQFF	TGTGCCAGCCTTAAAAGGAGCTCCTACAATGAGCAGTTCTTC
TRBJ1-4	-	TRBV7-9	few	CASEGSEGEKLFF	TGTGCATCTGAGGGGTCCGAGGGTGAAAAACTGTTTTTT
TRBJ2-3	TRBD1	TRBV5-1	few	CASSLWGQEDTQYF	TGCGCCAGCAGCTTGTGGGGACAGGAAGATACGCAGTATTTT
TRBJ1-4	-	TRBV12-3/TRBV12-4	-	CASSLIYRGKGEKLFF	TGTGCCAGCAGTTTGATTTATAGAGGGAAGGGTGAAAAACTGTTTTTT
TRBJ1-5	-	TRBV7-2	-	CASSLEGRTANQPQHF	TGTGCCAGCAGCTTAGAAGGGAGGACTGCAAATCAGCCCCAGCATTTT
TRBJ2-5	-	TRBV20-1	-	CSDPDVTLGETQYF	TGCAGTGATCCCGACGTAACCCTAGGAGAGACCCAGTACTTC
TRBJ1-5	-	TRBV6-5	-	CASSGPMEPQHF	TGTGCCAGCAGTGGACCGATGGAGCCCCAGCATTTT
TRBJ2-7	-	TRBV12-3/TRBV12-4	few	CASSPWSYGYEQYF	TGTGCCAGCAGTCCCTGGTCGTATGGCTACGAGCAGTACTTC
TRBJ2-5	-	TRBV5-1	few	CASKDLGETQYF	TGCGCCAGCAAGGATCTCGGGGAGACCCAGTACTTC
TRBJ2-5	-	TRBV7-2	few	CASSQLGGRETQYF	TGTGCCAGCAGCCAACTAGGGGGGCGGGAGACCCAGTACTTC
TRBJ2-5	-	TRBV5-1	-	CASKVSEDQETQYF	TGCGCCAGCAAGGTTAGCGAGGACCAAGAGACCCAGTACTTC
TRBJ2-2	TRBD1	TRBV11-3	-	CASSTGVGAGELFF	TGTGCCAGCAGCACAGGGGTTGGTGCCGGGGAGCTGTTTTTT
TRBJ2-2	-	TRBV4-3	few	CASSQDGVGTGELFF	TGCGCCAGCAGCCAAGATGGGGTGGGAACCGGGGAGCTGTTTTTT
TRBJ2-7	-	TRBV27	many	CASKFLHEQYF	TGTGCCAGCAAGTTCCTCCACGAGCAGTACTTC
TRBJ2-2	TRBD1	TRBV6-5	-	CASSFRDRRTGELFF	TGTGCCAGCAGCTTCCGGGACAGGCGCACCGGGGAGCTGTTTTTT
TRBJ2-2	-	TRBV20-1	few	CSARDRRTNTGELFF	TGCAGTGCTAGAGATCGGAGGACTAACACCGGGGAGCTGTTTTTT
TRBJ1-3	-	TRBV6-1	-	CASSEARGNAIYF	TGTGCCAGCAGTGAAGCAAGGGGAAACGCCATATATTTT
TRBJ2-2	-	TRBV6-2/TRBV6-3	-	CASGQSNTGELFF	TGTGCCAGCGGACAATCGAACACCGGGGAGCTGTTTTTT
TRBJ2-5	-	TRBV5-1	few	CASSLLVAETQYF	TGCGCCAGCAGCTTGCTAGTAGCGGAGACCCAGTACTTC
TRBJ2-7	-	TRBV20-1	-	CSARGTQKTYEQYF	TGCAGTGCTAGGGGGACACAGAAGACCTACGAGCAGTACTTC
TRBJ2-2	-	TRBV19	-	CASSMYGELFF	TGTGCCAGTAGTATGTACGGGGAGCTGTTTTTT
TRBJ2-7	-	TRBV28	-	CASSRQLNYEQYF	TGTGCCAGCAGTAGGCAGCTTAACTACGAGCAGTACTTC
TRBJ2-7	-	TRBV2	few	CASKGSTSYEQYF	TGTGCCAGCAAAGGTTCTACATCCTACGAGCAGTACTTC
TRBJ1-1	-	TRBV12-3/TRBV12-4	few	CASSSGASEAFF	TGTGCCAGCAGCAGTGGGGCTTCCGAAGCTTTCTTT
TRBJ2-5	TRBD2	TRBV20-1	-	CSAPWTSGDQETQYF	TGCAGTGCTCCTTGGACTAGCGGGGACCAAGAGACCCAGTACTTC
TRBJ2-1	TRBD1	TRBV27	-	CASSLQDRAYNEQFF	TGTGCCAGCAGTTTACAGGACAGGGCCTACAATGAGCAGTTCTTC
TRBJ1-6	-	TRBV28	-	CASSHFASSPLHF	TGTGCCAGCAGTCATTTCGCTAGTTCACCCCTCCACTTT
TRBJ2-1	-	TRBV6-2/TRBV6-3	-	CASTERAPSYNEQFF	TGTGCCAGCACCGAGCGGGCCCCCTCCTACAATGAGCAGTTCTTC
TRBJ2-1	TRBD2	TRBV3-1	few	CASSQEGSEASGTLLANEQFF	TGTGCCAGCAGCCAAGAGGGTAGTGAGGCTAGCGGGACCTTACTGGCAAATGAGCAGTTCTTC
TRBJ1-2	-	TRBV27	few	CASSFTWQRTPRGYTF	TGTGCCAGCAGTTTTACGTGGCAGCGCACCCCTCGCGGCTACACCTTC
TRBJ1-5	TRBD1	TRBV6-1	-	CASSPGQLNSNQPQHF	TGTGCCAGCAGCCCGGGACAGTTAAATAGCAATCAGCCCCAGCATTTT
TRBJ2-1	TRBD2	TRBV10-3	few	CAISRTSGRGTYYNEQFF	TGTGCCATCAGTCGGACTAGCGGGAGGGGTACTTACTACAATGAGCAGTTCTTC
TRBJ2-5	-	TRBV6-2/TRBV6-3	few	CASSYSRQQQETQYF	TGTGCCAGCAGTTACTCGAGGCAGCAGCAAGAGACCCAGTACTTC
TRBJ2-5	-	TRBV12-3/TRBV12-4	few	CASSFNSVGETQYF	TGTGCCAGCAGTTTTAACTCCGTGGGGGAGACCCAGTACTTC
TRBJ2-7	TRBD2	TRBV29-1	-	CSVRGLAIDGEQYF	TGCAGCGTCCGGGGACTAGCTATCGATGGTGAGCAGTACTTC